This T cell receptor (beta chain) is drawn from a study of cytomegalovirus exposure and HLA in healthy donors. The protocol was immunoSEQ multiplex PCR, while the TCRdb copy is restricted to in-frame clones and leaves out a portion. The sample yields 150,000 to 170,000 clones, more than 70% seen once. CDR1 SGHDT and CDR2 YYEEEE come from the germline V gene. The CDR3 totals 15 residues. V was pared by 0 bases and J by 3 bases, with 4 bases of the junction left unmatched. Sequenced material: PBMCs. The sequence came from a human donor in good health. The rearrangement joins TRBV5-6 to TRBJ2-3; 7 nucleotides match TRBD2. CDR3 residues: CASSLVGGGTDTQYF. The CDR3 bases are TGTGCCAGCAGCTTGGTGGGGGGGGGAACAGATACGCAGTATTTT.